Below are 17 T cell receptor beta chains sequenced from a single sample in a study of CXCR3-negative and CXCR3-positive naive CD8 T cells. UMI-tagged TRB cDNA libraries were built via 5' RACE. After re-calling the 5' RACE reads, TCRdb lists one entry per CDR3 protein, DNA absent. The table gives about 60,000 distinct CDR3 sequences; the top ten clones make up roughly 0.58% of it. Their recognized antigens are unknown. Study findings and constraints: Naive cells with CXCR3 showed TRB CDR3s that were more hydrophobic than those in CXCR3-negative naive cells.

The sequencing input was naive CXCR3+ CD8+ T cells from blood. Described subset: CD45RO-CCR7+CD27+CD95- naive CD8+ T cells expressing CXCR3 (TNR3+). The receptor set was obtained from a human donor in good health. Some clones in this sample may be carry-over from other donors' samples.

The chain is built from TRBV3-1 and TRBJ1-6; TCRdb lists TRBD1, though no DNA is available to test this call. The CDR3 is 15 residues long. Germline V gene data show CDR1 as LGHDT and CDR2 as YNNKEL (reference sequence). The chain's CDR3 is CASSSLVVGDSPLHF.

This rearrangement joins TRBV11-2 to TRBJ2-7; TCRdb selects TRBD2, and the lack of DNA leaves this call unchecked. The CDR3 extends over 14 amino acids. From germline, CDR1 is SGHAT and CDR2 FQNNGV. CDR3 region: CASSFPGLTSEQYF. Drawing the rest from reference TRBV11-2 and TRBJ2-7, the complete variable domain is EAGVAQSPRYKIIEKRQSVAFWCNPISGHATLYWYQQILGQGPKLLIQFQNNGVVDDSQLPKDRFSAERLKGVDSTLKIQPAKLEDSAVYLCASSFPGLTSEQYFGPGTRLTVT.

The chain links TRBV6-5 to TRBJ2-7; the D call from TCRdb, TRBD2, cannot be confirmed without DNA. The CDR3 is 14 residues long. Germline loops: CDR1 MNHEY, CDR2 SVGAGI. CDR3 protein: CASSSTTYSYEQYF.

This chain links TRBV4-2 with TRBJ2-7; TCRdb names TRBD2, which stays unverified in the absence of DNA. Germline CDR1 reads LGHNA; CDR2 reads YNFKEQ. This CDR3 contains 16 residues. The CDR3 loop reads CASSHSSGGADYEQYF.

V gene TRBV5-5 combines with J gene TRBJ2-7; the D call of TRBD1 rests on TCRdb alone, since no DNA is present to check it. In germline, CDR1 is SGHKS, CDR2 YYEKEE (reference sequence). This CDR3 region has 15 residues. This CDR3 is CASSSVGRGTYEQYF.

The genes are TRBV7-9 and TRBJ2-5; checking the TCRdb D call of TRBD1 is not possible without DNA. From germline, CDR1 is SEHNR and CDR2 FQNEAQ (reference sequence). The CDR3 runs 17 residues. The CDR3: CASSFPGVGGGGETQYF.

The gene calls are TRBV5-1 and TRBJ2-2; checking the TCRdb D call of TRBD1 is not possible without DNA. The CDR3 is 17 amino acids. Germline V gene data show CDR1 as SGHRS and CDR2 as YFSETQ. The CDR3 reads CASSFGQFVVNTGELFF.

The V gene is TRBV29-1, the J gene TRBJ2-1; checking the TCRdb D call of TRBD1 is not possible without DNA. Germline V gene sequence: CDR1 SQVTM, CDR2 ANQGSEA. The CDR3 runs 17 residues. The CDR3 loop is CSVEVGGRDRVYLEQFF.

This sequence joins TRBV29-1 and TRBJ2-1; TCRdb selects TRBD1, and the lack of DNA leaves this call unchecked. Germline assignment: CDR1 SQVTM and CDR2 ANQGSEA. The CDR3 runs 16 residues. CDR3 sequence reads: CSVEEPGPSPYDEQFF.

The V gene is TRBV7-9, the J gene TRBJ2-7. The CDR3 runs 12 residues. Germline assignment: CDR1 SEHNR and CDR2 FQNEAQ (reference sequence). CDR3 protein: CASSEGFYEQYF.

J is TRBJ1-2 and V is TRBV4-3; TCRdb designates TRBD1, a call that cannot be tested without DNA. The CDR3 has 13 residues. In germline, CDR1 is LGHNA, CDR2 YSLEER. The CDR3: CASSPDRGYGYTF.

This chain connects TRBV29-1 to TRBJ1-2; TCRdb gives TRBD1 as the D gene, but with no DNA this cannot be confirmed. Germline CDR1 and CDR2: SQVTM and ANQGSEA. CDR3 size: 11 residues. The CDR3 loop is CSVGTGRGYTF.

This chain uses TRBV29-1 with TRBJ2-7; the TCRdb D gene call, TRBD1, has no DNA to confirm it. From germline, CDR1 is SQVTM and CDR2 ANQGSEA. The CDR3 is 15 residues long. CDR3 sequence reads: CSVEGGRSQSYEQYF.

The chain recombines TRBV5-1 with TRBJ2-7. CDR3 length: 13 residues. CDR1 and CDR2 from the germline V gene are SGHRS and YFSETQ. The CDR3 sequence: CASSLDGSYEQYF.

The J gene is TRBJ1-1, the V gene TRBV7-9; TCRdb lists TRBD1, though no DNA is available to test this call. Germline-derived CDR1 and CDR2 are SEHNR and FQNEAQ (reference sequence). This CDR3 contains 13 residues. CDR3 sequence reads: CASSWGVGTEAFF.

The chain couples TRBV7-9 to TRBJ2-1; TCRdb reports TRBD2, a call that lacks DNA to check it against. The CDR3 loop spans 13 amino acids. Germline V gives CDR1 SEHNR, CDR2 FQNEAQ (reference sequence). The CDR3 here is CASKSGLSDEQFF.

The chain recombines TRBV6-2 or TRBV6-3 with TRBJ2-7; the TRBD2 assignment by TCRdb is unverifiable without DNA. This CDR3 region has 14 residues. The germline gives CDR1 MNHEY, CDR2 SVGEGT. The CDR3 sequence is CASRRGTGRYEQYF.